The 7 T cell receptor beta chains below come from one sample, sequenced in a study of Ad26.COV2.S vaccination and SARS-CoV-2 variants. Treatment here: 19 received Ad26.COV2.S at low or high dose, single or two shots; about 5 received placebo; per-sample allocation not given. The samples date from day 63 after the first vaccine or placebo injection. Clones were read by immunoSEQ multiplex PCR, and TCRdb kept only the in-frame ones, dropping some. The sample holds fewer than 400,000 clones, roughly nine tenths seen once. Here the sequenced sample was peripheral blood, taken in a trial of Ad26.COV2.S vaccine versus placebo. These receptors all stem from a person between 18 and 59 years old who received the Ad26.COV2.S COVID-19 vaccine or a placebo.

The chain joins TRBV2 to TRBJ1-3, with D possibly TRBD1 on 6 matching bases. V was clipped by 4 bases and J by 2 bases, with 6 bases between them. The CDR3 sequence is 13 residues long. Per germline, CDR1 SNHLY and CDR2 FYNNEI. DNA for the CDR3: TGTGCCAGCAGTGGGGACACTGGAAACACCATATATTTT. It translates to CASSGDTGNTIYF.

The chain couples TRBV19 to TRBJ2-1, with 8 bases lining up with TRBD2. The CDR3 is 13 amino acids. From germline, CDR1 is LNHDA and CDR2 SQIVND (reference sequence). After removal of 3 bases from V and 8 bases from J, the junction contained 3 bases not matched to a gene. CDR3 DNA sequence: TGTGCCAGTAGTATGTGGCGGGAGGATGAGCAGTTCTTC. Translated, it gives CASSMWREDEQFF.

The rearrangement joins TRBV10-2 to TRBJ2-1, with 13 nucleotides matching TRBD2. This CDR3 contains 14 residues. V was pared by 8 bases and J by 9 bases, with 7 bases of the junction left unmatched. Germline loops: CDR1 WSHSY, CDR2 SAAADI. The CDR3 is CASSKGLAGVEQFF. For the CDR3, the DNA is TGCGCCAGCTCCAAAGGACTAGCGGGGGTTGAGCAGTTCTTC.

J is TRBJ2-2 and V is TRBV13, with D unclear. V was clipped by 8 bases and J by 0 bases, with 22 bases between them. The CDR3 loop spans 18 amino acids. Germline assignment: CDR1 PRHDT and CDR2 FYEKMQ (reference sequence). CDR3 in DNA: TGTGCCAGCGGAACGAAGCCATGGACCGCCTCGAACACCGGGGAGCTGTTTTTT. Translating gives CASGTKPWTASNTGELFF.

The V gene is TRBV5-5, the J gene TRBJ1-1; tentative D call: TRBD1 (6 bases). This CDR3 has 14 amino acids. Per the germline V gene, CDR1 is SGHKS and CDR2 is YYEKEE (reference sequence). V shed 4 bases and J shed 3 bases, with 13 bases lying between them. As DNA, the CDR3 is TGTGCCAGCAGCATGCACAGGGTTGACACTGAAGCTTTCTTT. This translates into CASSMHRVDTEAFF.

The chain has TRBV7-2 and TRBJ2-3; 13 bases map to TRBD2. Germline loops: CDR1 SGHTA, CDR2 FQGNSA. The V and J ends lost 4 bases and 5 bases, in that order; junction bases with no gene match: 15. The CDR3 has 19 amino acids. Here the CDR3 reads CASSSVPGLAGTGGDTQYF. CDR3 DNA: TGTGCCAGCAGCTCCGTCCCGGGACTAGCGGGGACAGGGGGAGATACGCAGTATTTT.

The J gene is TRBJ1-3, the V gene TRBV7-2, with unresolved D. Germline assignment: CDR1 SGHTA and CDR2 FQGNSA. The CDR3 is made up of 13 amino acids. With 3 bases removed from V and 10 bases from J, the gap between germline ends came to 13 bases. CDR3 loop: CASSFYPDSTIYF. The DNA of the CDR3 is TGTGCCAGCAGCTTCTACCCGGACTCGACCATATATTTT.